A selection of T cell receptor beta chains follows, all from one sample in a study of blood T cell repertoires in COVID-19. TCRdb keeps only in-frame clones here, not all; method: immunoSEQ multiplex PCR. The sample lists 88,000 or so clones; around nine tenths were seen once. The sequenced sample was peripheral blood. The receptors were gathered from a man in his 60s with acute or convalescent COVID-19. Each CDR3 is given with its conserved first and last residue. Fields, in order: clone size, V gene, D gene, J gene, CDR3 DNA, CDR3 protein. A D gene is named only where the DNA matches it firmly. Size is omitted from some rows. Given values are once, few, many or a class for expanded clones.

size: .; V: TRBV5-1; D: .; J: TRBJ1-3; DNA: TGCGCCAGCAGCTTGGGTTTCGGACCGGGGGCTGGAAACACCATATATTTT; CDR3: CASSLGFGPGAGNTIYF
size: .; V: TRBV30; D: .; J: TRBJ1-4; DNA: TGTGCCTGGAGTGGAGAGGGGAAGGGGGTTGCAACTAATGAAAAACTGTTTTTT; CDR3: CAWSGEGKGVATNEKLFF
size: .; V: TRBV27; D: .; J: TRBJ2-2; DNA: TGTGCCAGCAGTTTGGTGACAGCTAACACCGGGGAGCTGTTTTTT; CDR3: CASSLVTANTGELFF
size: .; V: TRBV3-1/TRBV3-2; D: TRBD1; J: TRBJ2-1; DNA: TGTGCCAGCAGCCAGACGGGACAGGGGCAGAACAATGAGCAGTTCTTC; CDR3: CASSQTGQGQNNEQFF
size: once; V: TRBV7-8; D: .; J: TRBJ2-7; DNA: TGTGCCAGCAGCGTCCGGGACAACTACGAGCAGTACTTC; CDR3: CASSVRDNYEQYF
size: .; V: TRBV30; D: .; J: TRBJ1-5; DNA: TGTGCCTGGAGTCGGGGGAGGGATCAGCCCCAGCATTTT; CDR3: CAWSRGRDQPQHF
size: .; V: TRBV5-1; D: TRBD1; J: TRBJ1-6; DNA: TGCGCCAGCAGCATCAATCCCAATCGGGACAGCAGCTCCTATAATTCACCCCTCCACTTT; CDR3: CASSINPNRDSSSYNSPLHF
size: .; V: TRBV6-5; D: TRBD1; J: TRBJ2-5; DNA: TGTGCCAGCAGACAGGGGCCTAAAGAGACCCAGTACTTC; CDR3: CASRQGPKETQYF
size: .; V: TRBV7-2; D: .; J: TRBJ1-5; DNA: TGTGCCAGCAGCTTAGTGGGGCAGGGTAACCAGCCCCAGCATTTT; CDR3: CASSLVGQGNQPQHF
size: .; V: TRBV7-6; D: .; J: TRBJ2-7; DNA: TGTGCCAGCAGCTGGGGGCTGGGCTCCTACGAGCAGTACTTC; CDR3: CASSWGLGSYEQYF
size: .; V: TRBV4-3; D: .; J: TRBJ2-7; DNA: TGCGCCAGCAGCTTAATTCAGGGGGGCGAGCAGTACTTC; CDR3: CASSLIQGGEQYF
size: .; V: TRBV12-3/TRBV12-4; D: TRBD1; J: TRBJ1-3; DNA: TGTGCCAGCAGTCCGAGACAGGGGGACACCATATATTTT; CDR3: CASSPRQGDTIYF
size: few; V: TRBV5-1; D: TRBD2; J: TRBJ2-1; DNA: TGCGCCAGCGCTGGGACTAGCGGGAGGACTGGGCAGTTCTTC; CDR3: CASAGTSGRTGQFF
size: .; V: TRBV9; D: .; J: TRBJ1-6; DNA: TGTGCCAGCAGCGTAATCAGCGACAATTCACCCCTCCACTTT; CDR3: CASSVISDNSPLHF
size: once; V: TRBV13; D: .; J: TRBJ2-2; DNA: TGTGCCAGCAGCTTACGCACAGGGCTCACCGGCGGGGAGCTGTTTTTT; CDR3: CASSLRTGLTGGELFF
size: .; V: TRBV7-9; D: .; J: TRBJ2-7; DNA: TGTGCCAGCAGCTTGAGCGACGGCTACGAGCAGTACTTC; CDR3: CASSLSDGYEQYF
size: .; V: TRBV7-8; D: .; J: TRBJ2-5; DNA: TGTGCCAGCTATTATTTGGTGGGGGGGCCGGCGGAGACCCAGTACTTC; CDR3: CASYYLVGGPAETQYF
size: .; V: TRBV7-8; D: TRBD1; J: TRBJ1-5; DNA: TGTGCCAGCAGCTTGTTCAGGGGGCAGGGCAATCAGCCCCAGCATTTT; CDR3: CASSLFRGQGNQPQHF
size: .; V: TRBV6-2/TRBV6-3; D: .; J: TRBJ2-7; DNA: TGTGCCAGCAGTTACTCCCGGGACAACTCCTACGAGCAGTACTTC; CDR3: CASSYSRDNSYEQYF
size: .; V: TRBV14; D: .; J: TRBJ1-1; DNA: TGTGCCAGCAGCCAACAGAATGGACAGAACGCTGAAGCTTTCTTT; CDR3: CASSQQNGQNAEAFF
size: .; V: TRBV6-1; D: .; J: TRBJ1-2; DNA: TGTGCCAGCAGTGAATGGGGGGACTCTGGCTACACCTTC; CDR3: CASSEWGDSGYTF
size: .; V: TRBV10-2; D: .; J: TRBJ2-2; DNA: TGCGCCAGTCGATTACAGGGCTACACCGGGGAGCTGTTTTTT; CDR3: CASRLQGYTGELFF
size: .; V: TRBV10-3; D: .; J: TRBJ2-7; DNA: TGTGCCACTAGGAGACAGGCGAGCTCCTACGAGCAGTACTTC; CDR3: CATRRQASSYEQYF
size: once; V: TRBV5-1; D: TRBD1; J: TRBJ2-5; DNA: TGCGCCAGCAGCTTTTCAGGGGGAGAGACCCAGTACTTC; CDR3: CASSFSGGETQYF
size: .; V: TRBV3-1/TRBV3-2; D: .; J: TRBJ1-1; DNA: TGTGCCAGCAGCCTTCCAGGGCGCACTGAAGCTTTCTTT; CDR3: CASSLPGRTEAFF